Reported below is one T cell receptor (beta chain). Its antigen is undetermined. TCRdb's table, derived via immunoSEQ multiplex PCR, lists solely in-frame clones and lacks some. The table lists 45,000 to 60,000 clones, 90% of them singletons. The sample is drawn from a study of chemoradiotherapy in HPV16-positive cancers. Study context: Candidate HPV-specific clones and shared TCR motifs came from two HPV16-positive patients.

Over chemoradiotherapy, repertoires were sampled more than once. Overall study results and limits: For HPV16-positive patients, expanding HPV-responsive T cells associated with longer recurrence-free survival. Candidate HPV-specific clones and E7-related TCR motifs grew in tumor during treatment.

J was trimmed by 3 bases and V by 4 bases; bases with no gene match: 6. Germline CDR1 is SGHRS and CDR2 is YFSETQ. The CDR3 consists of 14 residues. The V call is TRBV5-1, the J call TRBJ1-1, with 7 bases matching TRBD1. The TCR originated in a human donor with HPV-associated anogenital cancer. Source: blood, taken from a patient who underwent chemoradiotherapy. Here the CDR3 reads CASSIDRVYTEAFF. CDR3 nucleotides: TGCGCCAGCAGCATAGACAGGGTCTACACTGAAGCTTTCTTT.